This TCR beta chain is drawn from a study of cytotoxic CD8 clonotypes in ibrutinib-treated CLL (dated by TCRdb to the early 2020s). A note on the overall study: The cohort included some 14 treatment-naive and about a dozen relapsed/refractory patients; approximately 17 were IGHV unmutated. Longitudinal samples were available for about 30% of the roughly 86 trial participants. Samples at response were collected after a median of roughly twelve months of treatment, with a range of 6 to 36 months. Partial responses were observed in about 25 patients and complete responses in 2; after a median follow-up of 68 months, remission was maintained in about 15 patients and progression was observed in about twelve. Cryopreserved peripheral blood mononuclear cells were obtained prior to treatment, at the time of response, and at either disease progression or sustained remission. All remission and progressive disease samples were collected while patients were still receiving ibrutinib. An average of approximately 260,000 productive templates and some 100,000 productive rearrangements was obtained per sample.

To note about this clone: This receptor's antigen is unknown. Within one base of it there is no much larger clone, and no base qualities were kept.

Overall study results and their limits: Baseline clonality was found to be higher than that of age-matched healthy donors and was strongly correlated with circulating CD8+ T-cell counts. Clonality rose at ibrutinib response, remained stable during sustained remission, and dropped back toward baseline at progression. Public clonotypes were rare and either shrank or stayed stable during treatment, and the rise in clonality at ibrutinib response reflected expansion of private clonotypes. Sustained-remission and progressing patients did not have matched sampling times, and lymph node repertoires were not examined.

In the germline V gene, CDR1 corresponds to LGHNA and CDR2 to YSLEER. From cysteine to phenylalanine, the CDR3 is 15 amino acids long. Only the CDR3 DNA stays, 45 bases, in frame from base 1. Trimmed from V: 0 bases; trimmed from J: 8 bases; junction bases lacking a gene match: 9. For TCR beta library preparation, approximately 2 micrograms of genomic DNA were isolated from cryopreserved PBMCs. Longitudinal blood samples from CLL patients receiving ibrutinib monotherapy were subjected to high-throughput TCR beta sequencing. The patients took part in an open-label, single-center phase 2 trial of ibrutinib monotherapy. On a MiSeq, deep resolution sequencing aimed for a depth between 1 in 1 million and 1 in 200,000 T cells, with each clonotype covered approximately 9.8x on average. TCR beta libraries were generated with the immunoSEQ hsTCRB Kit. The authors' pipeline ran thus. ImmunoSEQ Data Assistant and ImmunoSEQ Analyzer were used for data analysis, and V, D and J genes were assigned according to IMGT definitions. Clonality, which ranges from 0 to 1, was calculated by subtracting the normalized Shannon entropy of productive rearrangement frequencies from one. Public clonotype analysis was restricted to overrepresented clonotypes comprising at least 0.05% of each patient's repertoire. Thirteen age-matched healthy donor repertoires from immuneACCESS were used as controls for clonality. TCRdb mirrors the immuneACCESS table, restricted to in-frame sequences. Some clones are absent from its copies; in checked studies, under half trace to an unresolved V gene, and the reason for the others is unknown. The D gene and trimming were derived from the DNA, and the V and J assignments and clone size from that table. This sample lists roughly 330,000 clones; over 55% were detected once. The leading ten clones occupy roughly 6% of the sample.

The chain links TRBV4-3 with TRBJ1-1; 7 nucleotides in the junction match TRBD1. Material: PBMCs, obtained after 36 months of ibrutinib treatment. The clonotype comes from a human donor with chronic lymphocytic leukemia. In nucleotides, the sequence is TGCGCCAGCAGCCAAGATCTCACAGGGGAGATGGAAGCTTTCTTT. Its amino acids are CASSQDLTGEMEAFF.